There are many counts of the clone carrying this TCR beta chain. Its specificity is not known. TCRdb keeps only in-frame clones here, not all; method: immunoSEQ multiplex PCR. The sample has about 44,000 clones, 70% to 90% seen once. The source of the sample is a study of OX40 agonist ivuxolimab in advanced cancers. In the study overall: Patients were dosed intravenously with ivuxolimab at 0.01 to 10 mg/kg every 2 weeks. From roughly 23 to 90 years was the age range, with a mean of 60 years, and around 84% were male.

Baseline, cycle 4 day 1, and cycle 7 day 1 were the blood sampling points. The CDR3 contains 16 residues. Looked up from germline, CDR1 is ENHRY and CDR2 is SYGVKD. V lost 2 bases to trimming and J lost 2 bases; unmatched junction nucleotides: 6. Findings of the study overall: The study observed clonal expansion of CD4+ and CD8+ blood T cells by week 6 at 0.1 to 3.0 mg/kg.

This receptor was taken from an adult with an advanced solid tumor such as melanoma, head and neck, liver or kidney cancer. The chain couples TRBV10-3 to TRBJ2-4, with TRBD2 matching 7 bases. This specimen was CD4+ or CD8+ T cells sorted from blood, taken in a trial of the OX40 agonist ivuxolimab. In DNA form, the CDR3 reads TGTGCCATCAGTGAGAGCGGGGAACCTACCAAAAACATTCAGTACTTC. This sequence encodes CAISESGEPTKNIQYF.